Here is one T cell receptor (beta chain) with its context. The CDR3 is 17 residues long. J gave up 4 bases and V 4 bases, and 12 bases lay outside the gene matches. The germline V gene has CDR1 SGHNT and CDR2 YYREEE (reference sequence). This sample stems from a study of shared clonotypes between healthy human individuals. Data came from immunoSEQ multiplex PCR; TCRdb stores just in-frame clones and leaves some out. The repertoire holds about 340,000 clones, less than 85% seen once, with 10% in the top ten. This chain uses TRBV5-4 with TRBJ2-5, with 11 nucleotides matching TRBD2. Sequencing was carried out using memory CD4+ T cells sorted from blood. Subset of the sample: CD45RA-negative fraction. This receptor was obtained from a man aged 25-40 years in good health. The CDR3 here is CASSLKLAGAGAETQYF. CDR3 nucleotide sequence: TGTGCCAGCAGCCTAAAACTAGCGGGAGCAGGGGCAGAGACCCAGTACTTC.